Listed below are T cell receptor beta chains from one sample, sequenced in a study of glioma-infiltrating T cells. In TCRdb, the multiplex PCR reads were re-called with MiXCR into one record per CDR3 protein. This sample carries approximately 190,000 distinct CDR3 sequences, over 25% of them seen once, and the ten largest clones take roughly 21%. Sequencing was performed on glioma tissue, nonneoplastic brain tissue, or PBMCs (not recorded which). Receptor source: a human donor with low-grade glioma or glioblastoma, undergoing nonglioma brain surgery, or in good health (not recorded which). The CDR3 runs from the conserved cysteine through the conserved F or W. A D gene is named only where the DNA matches it firmly. Not all rows give a size; the values are once, few, many and, for expanded clones, a class.

v_call	d_call	cdr3_length	clone_size	j_call	cdr3_nt	cdr3_aa
TRBV7-9	TRBD1	16	many	TRBJ1-2	TGTGCCAGCAGCGACCGGGGACAGATCCTTAGCTATGGCTACACCTTC	CASSDRGQILSYGYTF
TRBV28	NA	15	many	TRBJ1-5	TGTGCCAGCAGCTCCGGACGGTGGAACAATCAGCCCCAGCATTTT	CASSSGRWNNQPQHF
TRBV3-1	NA	17	many	TRBJ1-1	TGTGCCAGCAGCCAAGGCCCTGACCGGACGGTGAACACTGAAGCTTTCTTT	CASSQGPDRTVNTEAFF
TRBV5-4	TRBD2	15	many	TRBJ2-3	TGTGCCAGCAGCTTGTCTAGCGGGAGCACAGATACGCAGTATTTT	CASSLSSGSTDTQYF
TRBV3-1	NA	12	many	TRBJ1-5	TGTGCCAGCAGCCAACATAAAGGGCCCCAGCATTTT	CASSQHKGPQHF
TRBV11-1	NA	15	many	TRBJ2-1	TGTGCCAGCAGCTCCGGGACACCCTACAATAATGAGCAGTTCTTC	CASSSGTPYNNEQFF
TRBV20-1	NA	16	many	TRBJ2-3	TGCAGTGCTAGAGATCTCCGGCGGGAAGGCACAGATACGCAGTATTTT	CSARDLRREGTDTQYF
TRBV28	NA	11	many	TRBJ1-1	TGTGCCAGCTCCGAAGGGACGGAAGCTTTCTTT	CASSEGTEAFF
TRBV7-9	TRBD1	15	many	TRBJ1-5	TGTGCCAGCAGCTCCGACAGGGACCCAGGTCAGCCCCAGCATTTT	CASSSDRDPGQPQHF
TRBV27	TRBD2	15	many	TRBJ2-7	TGTGCCAGCAGTCTTAGCGGGTCCTTAACCTACGAGCAGTACTTC	CASSLSGSLTYEQYF
TRBV4-3	NA	13	NA	TRBJ2-5	TGCGCCAGCAGCCAAGATGTGGCGGAGACCCAGTACTTC	CASSQDVAETQYF
TRBV10-3	TRBD1	15	NA	TRBJ1-1	TGTGCCACCAGGGGGACGGGGGGCGCGGACACTGAAGCTTTCTTT	CATRGTGGADTEAFF
TRBV29-1	NA	12	few	TRBJ2-1	TGCAGCGTTGAAAGGTTCTACAATGAGCAGTTCTTC	CSVERFYNEQFF
TRBV6-2/TRBV6-3	NA	11	many	TRBJ2-1	TGTGCCAGCGGCGAGCGGAATGAGCAGTTCTTC	CASGERNEQFF
TRBV7-2	NA	14	many	TRBJ2-5	TGTGCCAGCAGCTCCGACTTTGGACTAGAGACCCAGTACTTC	CASSSDFGLETQYF
TRBV6-1	NA	14	many	TRBJ1-2	TGTGCCAGCAGAATTATAGGGGGAGACTATGGCTACACCTTC	CASRIIGGDYGYTF
TRBV20-1	NA	11	many	TRBJ1-1	TGCAGTGCTAGACCGGGATGGGGGACTTTCTTT	CSARPGWGTFF
TRBV20-1	NA	11	many	TRBJ2-5	TGCAGTGCTACCGTCCAAGAGACCCAGTACTTC	CSATVQETQYF
TRBV27	TRBD1	14	many	TRBJ1-5	TGTGCCAGCAGACGGACAGGGGGGGGTCAGCCCCAGCATTTT	CASRRTGGGQPQHF
TRBV27	NA	13	many	TRBJ2-7	TGTGCCAGCAGGATGACTAGCTCCTACGAGCAGTACTTC	CASRMTSSYEQYF
TRBV12-3/TRBV12-4	NA	17	few	TRBJ1-2	TGTGCCAGCAGTCCTTTCGGCGAAGGGGGTAGACGTGGAGGCTACACCTTC	CASSPFGEGGRRGGYTF
TRBV28	TRBD1	15	many	TRBJ2-7	TGTGCCAGCAGTTTGGGGACAGGGCCCCCCTACGAGCAGTACTTC	CASSLGTGPPYEQYF